What follows are 24 T cell receptor beta chains derived from one specimen sequenced in a study of cytomegalovirus exposure and HLA in healthy donors. PCR was performed using 60 Vbeta and 13 Jbeta primers. The assay was immunoSEQ multiplex PCR, and TCRdb's table has in-frame clones only and misses some. In total, the table holds fewer than 85,000 clones. The source material was PBMCs. These receptors were collected from a woman aged 40 to 50 in good health and CMV-seropositive.

This rearrangement joins TRBV19 to TRBJ2-2, with a tentative D call TRBD1 (6 bases). This CDR3 has 15 amino acids. Germline V gene data show CDR1 as LNHDA and CDR2 as SQIVND (reference sequence). The V and J ends lost 9 bases and 2 bases respectively, with 16 bases between them. CDR3 bases: TGTGCCAGCCTCAACCGGGACAAAAACACCGGGGAGCTGTTTTTT. Protein: CASLNRDKNTGELFF.

This rearrangement joins TRBV5-5 to TRBJ1-2; 9 bases line up with TRBD1. The trim removed 0 bases at V and 7 bases at J, leaving 7 bases unmatched. CDR3 size: 15 residues. Germline assignment: CDR1 SGHKS and CDR2 YYEKEE (reference sequence). Written as DNA, the CDR3 is TGTGCCAGCAGCTTGGTATTACAGGGGGCTGGTGGCTACACCTTC. As protein: CASSLVLQGAGGYTF.

The chain combines TRBV27 with TRBJ1-1, with a possible D match to TRBD1 (6 bases). V was clipped by 5 bases and J by 5 bases, with 12 bases between them. The germline V gene encodes CDR1 MNHEY and CDR2 SMNVEV (reference sequence). The CDR3 extends over 13 amino acids. CDR3 amino acids: CASSLKGGTEAFF. The CDR3 DNA is TGTGCCAGCAGTCTTAAAGGGGGAACTGAAGCTTTCTTT.

This rearrangement joins TRBV5-1 to TRBJ2-7; 8 bases line up with TRBD2. This CDR3 is built from 21 residues. With 0 bases clipped from V and 4 bases from J, the junction kept 24 bases outside the gene matches. Germline V gene sequence: CDR1 SGHRS, CDR2 YFSETQ. Here the CDR3 DNA reads TGCGCCAGCAGCTTGGGAGGGCGTGGGGGGCTTGAGCGGGAGTCCAGATACGAGCAGTACTTC. It translates to CASSLGGRGGLERESRYEQYF.

The J gene is TRBJ2-7, the V gene TRBV19; 13 nucleotides match TRBD2. The CDR3 loop spans 16 amino acids. V lost 3 bases to trimming and J lost 2 bases; unmatched junction nucleotides: 4. Germline V gene lookup returns CDR1 LNHDA and CDR2 SQIVND (reference sequence). The CDR3, as DNA: TGTGCCAGTAGTATCGACGGACTAGCGGGAGCCTACGAGCAGTACTTC. Residues: CASSIDGLAGAYEQYF.

The J gene is TRBJ2-1, the V gene TRBV7-3, with 10 bases aligning to TRBD2. The ends lost 5 bases at V and 5 bases at J; junction bases unmatched: 3. Germline CDR1 SGHTA, CDR2 FQGTGA. The CDR3 sequence is 14 residues long. As DNA, the CDR3 is TGTGCCAGCAGCCGGACTAGCGGAAACAATGAGCAGTTCTTC. Its translation is CASSRTSGNNEQFF.

V and J are TRBV19 and TRBJ1-5; D is unclear. The CDR3 sequence is 13 residues long. The V gene lost 5 bases and the J gene lost 6 bases, with 11 bases spanning the gap. Germline V gene lookup returns CDR1 LNHDA and CDR2 SQIVND (reference sequence). CDR3 in amino acids: CASSSRRGQPQHF. The CDR3 coding sequence is TGTGCCAGTAGTTCTCGGAGAGGTCAGCCCCAGCATTTT.

The gene calls are TRBV29-1 and TRBJ1-2; 10 bases map to TRBD1. Germline trimming cut 7 bases from V and 7 bases from J; bases unmatched to any gene: 9. The CDR3 runs to 13 residues. Germline lookup yields CDR1 SQVTM and CDR2 ANQGSEA. Here the CDR3 reads CSGGATGGAGYTF. CDR3 in DNA: TGCAGCGGTGGGGCGACAGGGGGCGCTGGCTACACCTTC.

This chain links TRBV7-3 with TRBJ2-1; 7 bases align to TRBD1. CDR3 length: 15 amino acids. V lost 2 bases, J lost 8 bases, and 9 bases stayed unmatched. From germline, CDR1 is SGHTA and CDR2 FQGTGA. The CDR3 is CASSLGLLGTDEQFF. The CDR3 DNA sequence: TGTGCCAGCAGCTTAGGCCTATTGGGGACAGATGAGCAGTTCTTC.

V gene TRBV11-2 combines with J gene TRBJ1-3; D gene uncertain. V lost 5 bases to trimming and J lost 0 bases, with 8 bases between them. The CDR3 runs 14 residues. Germline CDR1 reads SGHAT; CDR2 reads FQNNGV. Written as DNA, the CDR3 is TGTGCCAGCAGCCCGGGATTCTCTGGAAACACCATATATTTT. This translates into CASSPGFSGNTIYF.

This chain connects TRBV10-3 to TRBJ2-1, with 10 bases aligning to TRBD2. J lost 6 bases, V lost 10 bases, and 9 bases had no gene match. The CDR3 is made up of 14 amino acids. Germline V gene data show CDR1 as ENHRY and CDR2 as SYGVKD. The CDR3 protein is CATRRGLASNEQFF. The CDR3 bases are TGTGCCACCCGGAGGGGACTAGCGAGCAATGAGCAGTTCTTC.

The chain employs TRBV4-1 and TRBJ2-1; 8 nucleotides match TRBD2. J gave up 0 bases and V 6 bases, and 10 bases lay outside the gene matches. The germline gives CDR1 MGHRA, CDR2 YSYEKL. There are 17 residues in the CDR3. CDR3 protein: CASRRETSASSYNEQFF. As DNA, the CDR3 is TGCGCCAGCAGACGGGAGACTAGCGCTAGCTCCTACAATGAGCAGTTCTTC.

The chain employs TRBV28 and TRBJ1-5; perhaps TRBD1 as D (5 bases). V lost 1 base, J lost 0 bases, and 13 bases lay in between. This CDR3 has 17 amino acids. CDR1 MDHEN and CDR2 SYDVKM come from the germline V gene. As DNA, the CDR3 is TGTGCCAGCAGTTTATATTCAGGGAAATATAGCAATCAGCCCCAGCATTTT. Residues: CASSLYSGKYSNQPQHF.

This chain connects TRBV7-3 to TRBJ1-2; no firm D call. Germline values: CDR1 SGHTA, CDR2 FQGTGA. The CDR3 loop spans 13 amino acids. The V gene lost 2 bases and the J gene lost 8 bases, with 12 bases spanning the gap. The DNA for the CDR3 is TGTGCCAGCAGCTTAGAGAGGGAGGCGGGCTACACCTTC. This codes for CASSLEREAGYTF.

The V call is TRBV5-4, the J call TRBJ2-7; 9 bases align to TRBD2. The germline gives CDR1 SGHNT, CDR2 YYREEE (reference sequence). After removal of 0 bases from V and 5 bases from J, the junction contained 9 bases not matched to a gene. The CDR3 contains 16 residues. Here the CDR3 reads CASSLATAGGSHEQYF. CDR3 sequence (DNA): TGTGCCAGCAGCTTGGCCACTGCGGGAGGGAGCCACGAGCAGTACTTC.

The chain joins TRBV18 to TRBJ2-7; TRBD1 matches at 7 bases. Germline CDR1 is KGHSH and CDR2 is LQKENI. The CDR3 is 14 residues long. Trimming removed 2 bases from V and 5 bases from J; junction bases left unmatched: 6. CDR3 protein: CASSPSTGDHEQYF. The CDR3 DNA reads TGTGCCAGCTCACCAAGCACAGGGGACCACGAGCAGTACTTC.

This rearrangement joins TRBV2 to TRBJ2-1; 10 bases map to TRBD2. The V segment lost 4 bases and the J segment 8 bases; nucleotides outside the gene matches: 8. In germline, CDR1 is SNHLY, CDR2 FYNNEI. CDR3 size: 15 residues. CDR3 residues: CASSVSGGAVDEQFF. The DNA of the CDR3 is TGTGCCAGCAGTGTCAGCGGGGGGGCCGTAGATGAGCAGTTCTTC.

This rearrangement joins TRBV6-1 to TRBJ1-3; tentatively, D is TRBD1 (5 bases). V was clipped by 8 bases and J by 2 bases, with 16 bases between them. This CDR3 is 15 amino acids long. CDR1 and CDR2 from the germline V gene are MNHNS and SASEGT. CDR3 sequence: CASARQLSAGNTIYF. The DNA of the CDR3 is TGTGCCAGCGCGAGACAGCTCTCCGCTGGAAACACCATATATTTT.

The gene calls are TRBV9 and TRBJ1-2, with D unclear. Germline values: CDR1 SGDLS, CDR2 YYNGEE. This CDR3 comprises 15 residues. V lost 5 bases to trimming and J lost 0 bases, with 14 bases between them. CDR3 DNA sequence: TGTGCCAGCAGATCCTTAGAGTTATCTAACTATGGCTACACCTTC. This encodes CASRSLELSNYGYTF.

The J gene is TRBJ1-1, the V gene TRBV7-2, with D perhaps matching TRBD1 (5 bases). The CDR3 spans 14 residues. Germline-derived CDR1 and CDR2 are SGHTA and FQGNSA. V lost 5 bases, J lost 1 base, and 11 bases lay in between. CDR3 in DNA: TGTGCCAGCAGCCGACAGAGATCGAACACTGAAGCTTTCTTT. Translation: CASSRQRSNTEAFF.

The V call is TRBV15, the J call TRBJ1-6; no clear D gene. The CDR3 is made up of 15 amino acids. V was clipped by 0 bases and J by 6 bases, with 9 bases between them. The germline CDR1 and CDR2 sequences are LNHNV and YYDKDF (reference sequence). The CDR3 spells CATSRDRGPNSPLHF. CDR3 nucleotide sequence: TGTGCCACCAGCAGAGACCGGGGTCCTAATTCACCCCTCCACTTT. Based on the CDR3 plus reference TRBV15 and TRBJ1-6, the full variable domain is DAMVIQNPRYQVTQFGKPVTLSCSQTLNHNVMYWYQQKSSQAPKLLFHYYDKDFNNEADTPDNFQSRRPNTSFCFLDIRSPGLGDTAMYLCATSRDRGPNSPLHFGNGTRLTVT.

The CDR3 nucleotides are TGCGCCAGCAGCCCCCAAGACTTCTCCTACGAGCAGTACTTC. Its protein is CASSPQDFSYEQYF. The chain has TRBV5-1 and TRBJ2-7; D gene uncertain. The CDR3 extends over 14 amino acids. V lost 4 bases and J 0 bases, leaving 11 bases between the germline ends. CDR1 is SGHRS and CDR2 is YFSETQ in the germline V gene.

The chain is built from TRBV5-6 and TRBJ2-3; 11 bases fit TRBD2. This CDR3 spans 15 amino acids. V shed 3 bases and J 4 bases; nucleotides not matched to a gene: 4. The germline V gene encodes CDR1 SGHDT and CDR2 YYEEEE. The CDR3 spells CASSSTSGVADTQYF. The CDR3 coding sequence is TGTGCCAGCAGCTCGACTAGCGGGGTCGCAGATACGCAGTATTTT.

Of note for this clone: One end of the junction is discordant with germline, which a read error may explain. The chain couples TRBV28 to TRBJ1-5; 7 bases fit TRBD1. Germline V gene lookup returns CDR1 MDHEN and CDR2 SYDVKM. The CDR3 length is 14 residues. The CDR3 DNA follows: TGTGCCACCTCTTTAGGGGGCGAAACGCAGCTCCAGCATTTT. This sequence encodes CATSLGGETQLQHF.